These 31 T cell receptor beta chains originate from one sample sequenced in a study of PD-1 blockade in classical Hodgkin lymphoma. Each patient's relapse followed autologous stem cell transplantation, and brentuximab vedotin exposure varied. Clones were sequenced by immunoSEQ multiplex PCR, and TCRdb holds only the in-frame ones, with some missing. The sample consists of about 150,000 clones, 78% of them appearing once. Sequences were derived from peripheral blood mononuclear cells (PBMCs), sampled before the second cycle of nivolumab. These receptors came from a human donor with classical Hodgkin lymphoma.

This clone was found many times. The V call is TRBV5-1, the J call TRBJ1-3; no firm D call. V dropped 4 bases and J dropped 0 bases, with 8 bases sitting between them. Germline V gene lookup returns CDR1 SGHRS and CDR2 YFSETQ. This CDR3 comprises 14 residues. CDR3 bases: TGCGCCAGCAGCGACCCCAGCTCTGGAAACACCATATATTTT. Its translation: CASSDPSSGNTIYF.

This clone was counted once. The J gene is TRBJ1-3, the V gene TRBV7-2; D is possibly TRBD1 (6 bases). The CDR3 extends over 16 amino acids. Germline V gene data show CDR1 as SGHTA and CDR2 as FQGNSA. Between the trimmed V and J ends, which lost 3 bases and 4 bases, there was a span of 16 bases. The CDR3, as DNA: TGTGCCAGCAGCTTCCGGGACACATCTAGGGGAAACACCATATATTTT. Protein sequence: CASSFRDTSRGNTIYF.

By proportion, this clone is medium-sized. This chain uses TRBV27 with TRBJ1-2, with 7 bases fitting TRBD1. CDR3 length: 14 residues. V was pared by 5 bases and J by 5 bases, with 8 bases of the junction left unmatched. The germline V gene has CDR1 MNHEY and CDR2 SMNVEV (reference sequence). Written as DNA, the CDR3 is TGTGCCAGCAGTCATGGACAGGTCAAGTATGGCTACACCTTC. This codes for CASSHGQVKYGYTF.

This clone was seen a handful of times. CDR3 DNA sequence: TGTGCCAGCAGTTTAGGCGGTAGACAGGGTTCCTACGAGCAGTACTTC. Residues: CASSLGGRQGSYEQYF. The V and J genes are TRBV28 and TRBJ2-7; 7 bases line up with TRBD1. Trimming cost V 2 bases and J 1 base; bases outside gene matches: 8. The V gene's germline CDR1 is MDHEN and CDR2 SYDVKM. CDR3 length: 16 residues.

The V call is TRBV5-8, the J call TRBJ2-5; TRBD1 or TRBD2 may be the D gene (5 bases each). The CDR3 is made up of 14 amino acids. V was pared by 4 bases and J by 4 bases, with 14 bases between. The germline V gene encodes CDR1 SGHTS and CDR2 YDEGEE. CDR3 bases: TGTGCCAGCAGCCCCGAATGGGGGAGAGAGACCCAGTACTTC. Amino acids: CASSPEWGRETQYF.

The genes are TRBV7-6 and TRBJ2-1, with 14 bases fitting TRBD2. Germline V gene lookup returns CDR1 SGHVS and CDR2 FNYEAQ. Trimming removed 2 bases from V and 3 bases from J; junction bases left unmatched: 9. CDR3 size: 19 residues. CDR3 nucleotides: TGTGCCAGCAGCTTATTCGGACTAGCGGGAGGAGGGGGCTACAATGAGCAGTTCTTC. This sequence encodes CASSLFGLAGGGGYNEQFF.

This chain joins TRBV29-1 and TRBJ2-5; 7 bases line up with TRBD2. This CDR3 region has 12 residues. Germline V gene lookup returns CDR1 SQVTM and CDR2 ANQGSEA. V was pared by 6 bases and J by 4 bases, with 5 bases of the junction left unmatched. CDR3 loop: CSVSGLPETQYF. The CDR3 nucleotides read TGCAGCGTGTCGGGACTACCAGAGACCCAGTACTTC.

This clone was picked up a small number of times. The chain uses TRBV18 and TRBJ1-2, with 7 bases fitting TRBD1. The germline CDR1 and CDR2 sequences are KGHSH and LQKENI. CDR3 size: 12 residues. Trimming removed 8 bases from V and 4 bases from J; junction bases left unmatched: 4. The CDR3 DNA reads as TGTGCCAGCCGGGGACAGATCTATGGCTACACCTTC. Translation: CASRGQIYGYTF.

The V and J genes are TRBV28 and TRBJ1-4, with a weak D call TRBD1 (6 bases). V shed 6 bases and J shed 6 bases, with 14 bases lying between them. CDR1 is MDHEN, CDR2 SYDVKM, per germline. CDR3 length: 14 residues. The CDR3 bases are TGTGCCAGCAGATTACAGGGCAGGGATGAAAAACTGTTTTTT. It yields the protein CASRLQGRDEKLFF.

This chain links TRBV11-2 with TRBJ2-1, with unresolved D. Deletions cut 5 bases from V and 6 bases from J, with 17 bases between. Germline CDR1 and CDR2: SGHAT and FQNNGV. The CDR3 contains 15 residues. In DNA form, the CDR3 reads TGTGCCAGCAGCCTTGCGCATGGGCCCAGCAATGAGCAGTTCTTC. This gives the protein CASSLAHGPSNEQFF.

V and J are TRBV6-5 and TRBJ2-7; tentatively, D is TRBD2 (5 bases). V lost 0 bases and J 2 bases, leaving 8 bases between the germline ends. The CDR3 consists of 14 residues. Germline CDR1 and CDR2: MNHEY and SVGAGI. For the CDR3, the DNA is TGTGCCAGCAGTTACTCGCAAGCGGCCTACGAGCAGTACTTC. Protein: CASSYSQAAYEQYF.

The rearrangement links TRBV18 to TRBJ1-4; D uncertain. V shed 3 bases and J shed 12 bases, with 14 bases lying between them. The length of the CDR3 is 13 residues. Germline lookup yields CDR1 KGHSH and CDR2 LQKENI. CDR3: CASSPDPNLELFF. CDR3 nucleotide sequence: TGTGCCAGCTCACCCGATCCAAATTTAGAACTGTTTTTT. The full variable domain, its missing parts supplied by reference TRBV18 and TRBJ1-4, is NAGVMQNPRHLVRRRGQEARLRCSPMKGHSHVYWYRQLPEEGLKFMVYLQKENIIDESGMPKERFSAEFPKEGPSILRIQQVVRGDSAAYFCASSPDPNLELFFGSGTQLSVL.

V usage is TRBV6-6 and J usage is TRBJ1-1, with D unresolved. The CDR3 spans 15 residues. Germline CDR1 is MNHNY and CDR2 is SVGAGI (reference sequence). Between the trimmed V and J ends, which lost 0 bases and 5 bases, there was a span of 13 bases. CDR3 nucleotides: TGTGCCAGCAGTTACTCGTGGACGGGAAGGACTGAAGCTTTCTTT. Protein product: CASSYSWTGRTEAFF.

This chain joins TRBV5-6 and TRBJ1-6; 7 positions match TRBD1. Trimming took 4 bases from V and 10 from J; bases not matched to a gene: 5. CDR1 and CDR2 from the germline V gene are SGHDT and YYEEEE. This CDR3 is 13 amino acids long. CDR3 coding DNA: TGTGCCAGCAGCAGCGTACAGGGGTCACCCCTCCACTTT. Protein product: CASSSVQGSPLHF. Filled out from reference TRBV5-6 and TRBJ1-6, the complete variable domain reads DAGVTQSPTHLIKTRGQQVTLRCSPKSGHDTVSWYQQALGQGPQFIFQYYEEEERQRGNFPDRFSGHQFPNYSSELNVNALLLGDSALYLCASSSVQGSPLHFGNGTRLTVT.

This chain connects TRBV6-6 to TRBJ2-4; D assignment may be TRBD1 or TRBD2 (5 bases each). Germline V gene data show CDR1 as MNHNY and CDR2 as SVGAGI (reference sequence). V lost 9 bases and J 0 bases, leaving 18 bases between the germline ends. This CDR3 is 16 amino acids long. CDR3 residues: CASRDRWDLAKNIQYF. CDR3 in DNA: TGTGCCAGTCGGGACCGATGGGACCTAGCCAAAAACATTCAGTACTTC.

This rearrangement joins TRBV7-9 to TRBJ2-7; the D call may be TRBD1 or TRBD2 (5 bases each). V lost 5 bases, J lost 12 bases, and 17 bases lay in between. The CDR3 has 12 residues. Germline CDR1 is SEHNR and CDR2 is FQNEAQ (reference sequence). The CDR3, as DNA: TGTGCCAGCAGCCGGGACCTTTTACGTCTGTACTTC. It translates to CASSRDLLRLYF.

V and J are TRBV2 and TRBJ2-2; D is ambiguous. The V gene lost 5 bases and the J gene lost 1 base, with 11 bases spanning the gap. The CDR3 contains 15 residues. Germline V gene sequence: CDR1 SNHLY, CDR2 FYNNEI. The CDR3: CASSIGARNTGELFF. The CDR3 region has the DNA TGTGCCAGCAGTATAGGAGCACGGAACACCGGGGAGCTGTTTTTT.

The rearrangement joins TRBV10-3 to TRBJ1-5, with D tentatively TRBD1 (5 bases). Germline V CDR1 and CDR2: ENHRY, SYGVKD. V lost 1 base to trimming and J lost 6 bases, with 13 bases between them. The CDR3 contains 15 residues. CDR3 loop: CAISEYGGVRQPQHF. The CDR3 DNA reads TGTGCCATCAGTGAGTACGGAGGGGTGCGTCAGCCCCAGCATTTT.

J is TRBJ2-1 and V is TRBV9; 8 nucleotides line up with TRBD1. Germline CDR1 SGDLS, CDR2 YYNGEE. The CDR3 loop spans 15 amino acids. With V trimmed by 0 bases and J by 4 bases, 3 bases remained unmatched. CDR3 sequence (DNA): TGTGCCAGCAGCGTAGGACAGGGGCAATACAATGAGCAGTTCTTC. It yields the protein CASSVGQGQYNEQFF.

CDR3 sequence (DNA): TGTGCCAGCAGCGGAGGGAGGGCGAGCTCCTACAATGAGCAGTTCTTC. Protein sequence: CASSGGRASSYNEQFF. This chain links TRBV9 with TRBJ2-1; 7 bases line up with TRBD2. J was trimmed by 0 bases and V by 3 bases; bases with no gene match: 6. CDR1 is SGDLS, CDR2 YYNGEE, per germline. The CDR3 is 16 residues long.

The chain is built from TRBV5-1 and TRBJ2-1; 7 bases are shared with TRBD2. Germline V lookup: CDR1 SGHRS, CDR2 YFSETQ. The length of the CDR3 is 16 residues. The ends lost 0 bases at V and 4 bases at J; junction bases unmatched: 7. The CDR3 DNA reads TGCGCCAGCAGCTTGGAAAGCCTAGCGGTATACAATGAGCAGTTCTTC. Translated: CASSLESLAVYNEQFF. The full variable domain, rest sourced from reference TRBV5-1 and TRBJ2-1, is KAGVTQTPRYLIKTRGQQVTLSCSPISGHRSVSWYQQTPGQGLQFLFEYFSETQRNKGNFPGRFSGRQFSNSRSEMNVSTLELGDSALYLCASSLESLAVYNEQFFGPGTRLTVL.

The rearrangement links TRBV28 to TRBJ1-1, with TRBD1 identical over 10 bases. This CDR3 spans 16 amino acids. Germline V gene sequence: CDR1 MDHEN, CDR2 SYDVKM. The J segment lost 4 bases and the V segment lost 5 bases, leaving 10 bases of the junction unmatched. The CDR3 loop reads CASSERQGAMTTEAFF. CDR3 DNA: TGTGCCAGCAGTGAGAGACAGGGGGCGATGACCACTGAAGCTTTCTTT.

This rearrangement joins TRBV11-2 to TRBJ2-7; TRBD2 agrees at 7 bases. Trimming took 3 bases from V and 2 from J; bases not matched to a gene: 7. Germline values: CDR1 SGHAT, CDR2 FQNNGV. This CDR3 region has 15 residues. The CDR3 sequence is CASSFEVAGAYEQYF. CDR3 DNA sequence: TGTGCCAGCAGCTTCGAGGTCGCGGGGGCCTACGAGCAGTACTTC.

This chain joins TRBV9 and TRBJ2-3; 10 positions agree with TRBD2. This CDR3 is built from 16 residues. The V segment lost 6 bases and the J segment 0 bases; nucleotides outside the gene matches: 7. The V gene's germline CDR1 is SGDLS and CDR2 YYNGEE. As DNA, the CDR3 is TGTGCCAGCACAGGACTAGCGGACCCTAGCACAGATACGCAGTATTTT. This codes for CASTGLADPSTDTQYF.

The chain has TRBV19 and TRBJ1-1, with D hard to call. The CDR3 has 13 residues. V lost 4 bases and J 6 bases, leaving 12 bases between the germline ends. Germline CDR1 LNHDA, CDR2 SQIVND (reference sequence). Here the CDR3 reads CASSTVPPSEAFF. The CDR3 coding sequence is TGTGCCAGTAGTACCGTCCCCCCTTCTGAAGCTTTCTTT.

Here the CDR3 DNA reads TGTGCCAGTCGCCAGGGATATAACAATCAGCCCCAGCATTTT. It specifies CASRQGYNNQPQHF. V and J are TRBV19 and TRBJ1-5, with D perhaps TRBD1 (5 bases). Germline V gene lookup returns CDR1 LNHDA and CDR2 SQIVND (reference sequence). Trimming pared 8 bases from V and 3 bases from J, leaving 14 bases between. The CDR3 consists of 14 residues.

This rearrangement joins TRBV27 to TRBJ2-1, with 12 positions matching TRBD2. The CDR3 consists of 18 residues. Trimming took 4 bases from V and 5 from J; bases not matched to a gene: 12. Germline V lookup: CDR1 MNHEY, CDR2 SMNVEV (reference sequence). CDR3 in DNA: TGTGCCAGCAGTTCCGTTCTAACTAGCGGGAGGACGAACAATGAGCAGTTCTTC. It translates to CASSSVLTSGRTNNEQFF.

V and J are TRBV4-2 and TRBJ2-2; perhaps TRBD2 as D (5 bases). With 4 bases removed from V and 1 base from J, the gap between germline ends came to 19 bases. Per germline, CDR1 LGHNA and CDR2 YNFKEQ. The CDR3 loop spans 18 amino acids. The CDR3 coding sequence is TGTGCCAGCAGCCCCCCTGAATCCCGTAGCGAGAACACCGGGGAGCTGTTTTTT. Translated, it gives CASSPPESRSENTGELFF.

The chain is built from TRBV7-9 and TRBJ1-1; D not resolved. Trimming pared 4 bases from V and 4 bases from J, leaving 10 bases between. This CDR3 is 13 amino acids long. Germline V lookup: CDR1 SEHNR, CDR2 FQNEAQ (reference sequence). The CDR3 DNA reads as TGTGCCAGCAGCTCGGGTGACGGCACTGAAGCTTTCTTT. It specifies CASSSGDGTEAFF. The complete variable domain, with remaining parts taken from reference TRBV7-9 and TRBJ1-1, reads DTGVSQNPRHKITKRGQNVTFRCDPISEHNRLYWYRQTLGQGPEFLTYFQNEAQLEKSRLLSDRFSAERPKGSFSTLEIQRTEQGDSAMYLCASSSGDGTEAFFGQGTRLTVV.

This sequence joins TRBV10-3 and TRBJ2-7; D assignment may be TRBD1 or TRBD2 (5 bases each). The CDR3 totals 14 residues. CDR1 and CDR2 from the germline V gene are ENHRY and SYGVKD. V lost 0 bases and J 3 bases, leaving 9 bases between the germline ends. As DNA, the CDR3 is TGTGCCATCAGTGAGTCGAGGGGCCGCTACGAGCAGTACTTC. It translates to CAISESRGRYEQYF.

The chain has TRBV6-6 and TRBJ1-6, with 12 bases identical to TRBD1. Germline V gives CDR1 MNHNY, CDR2 SVGAGI (reference sequence). J lost 7 bases, V lost 6 bases, and 4 bases had no gene match. The CDR3 covers 15 residues. The CDR3 region is CASRPGQGANSPLHF. The CDR3 nucleotides are TGTGCCAGCAGGCCGGGACAGGGGGCGAATTCACCCCTCCACTTT.